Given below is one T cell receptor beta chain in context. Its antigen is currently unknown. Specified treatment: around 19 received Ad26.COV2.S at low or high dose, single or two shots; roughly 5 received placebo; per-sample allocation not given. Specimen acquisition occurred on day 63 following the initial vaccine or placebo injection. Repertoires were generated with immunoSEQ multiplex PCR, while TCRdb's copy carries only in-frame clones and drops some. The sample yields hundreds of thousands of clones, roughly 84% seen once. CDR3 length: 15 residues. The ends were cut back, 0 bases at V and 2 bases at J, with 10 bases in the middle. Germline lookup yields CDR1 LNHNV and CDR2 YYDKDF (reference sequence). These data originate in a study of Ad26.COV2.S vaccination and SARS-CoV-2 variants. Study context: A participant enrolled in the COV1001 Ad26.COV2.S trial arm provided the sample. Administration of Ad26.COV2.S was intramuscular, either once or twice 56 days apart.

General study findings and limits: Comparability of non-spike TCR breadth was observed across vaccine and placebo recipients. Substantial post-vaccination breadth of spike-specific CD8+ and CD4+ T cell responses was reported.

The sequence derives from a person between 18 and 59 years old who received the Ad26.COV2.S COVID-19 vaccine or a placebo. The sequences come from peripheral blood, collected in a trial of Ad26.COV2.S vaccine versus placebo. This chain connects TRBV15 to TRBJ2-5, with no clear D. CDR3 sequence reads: CATSRDGSAQETQYF. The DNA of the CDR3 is TGTGCCACCAGCAGAGATGGATCAGCTCAAGAGACCCAGTACTTC.